The 4 T cell receptor beta chains below all came from one sample that was sequenced in a study of shared clonotypes between healthy human individuals. Only in-frame clones appear in the TCRdb table, and some are missing; sequencing was by immunoSEQ multiplex PCR. This sample has nearly 750,000 clones, with roughly 72% found just once. The sequencing sample was made of memory CD4+ T cells sorted from blood. The subset was: CD45RA-negative fraction. Receptor source: a woman younger than 45 in good health.

This clone was seen repeatedly, ten times or more. The chain carries TRBV7-9 and TRBJ2-5; 7 bases are a match to TRBD2. The CDR3 is 14 amino acids. CDR1 is SEHNR and CDR2 is FQNEAQ in the germline V gene (reference sequence). V shed 5 bases and J 5 bases; nucleotides not matched to a gene: 8. CDR3 in DNA: TGTGCCAGCAGCACTGGACTAGGTCGGGAGACCCAGTACTTC. The encoded protein is CASSTGLGRETQYF.

The V and J genes are TRBV19 and TRBJ2-6; D unresolved. Germline lookup yields CDR1 LNHDA and CDR2 SQIVND (reference sequence). V was clipped by 0 bases and J by 3 bases, with 6 bases between them. The length of the CDR3 is 15 residues. The CDR3 nucleotides are TGTGCCAGTAGTATAGAGGGAAATGGGGCCAACGTCCTGACTTTC. This gives the protein CASSIEGNGANVLTF.

The V call is TRBV27, the J call TRBJ2-3; TRBD2 agrees at 11 bases. The CDR3 loop spans 17 amino acids. Trimming cost V 2 bases and J 8 bases; bases outside gene matches: 12. Germline assignment: CDR1 MNHEY and CDR2 SMNVEV (reference sequence). CDR3 nucleotides: TGTGCCAGCAGTTTAACTAGCGGGGGCGATCTCCATGGTACGCAGTATTTT. Protein product: CASSLTSGGDLHGTQYF.

This clone was seen just once. Other DNA sequences in this specimen translate into the identical CDR3. The gene calls are TRBV7-2 and TRBJ2-6; D might be TRBD1 or TRBD2, each matching 5 bases. Germline-derived CDR1 and CDR2 are SGHTA and FQGNSA. V shed 1 base and J shed 1 base, with 5 bases lying between them. This CDR3 comprises 15 residues. In DNA form, the CDR3 reads TGTGCCAGCAGCTTAGGGGGGTCTGGGGCCAACGTCCTGACTTTC. It specifies CASSLGGSGANVLTF.